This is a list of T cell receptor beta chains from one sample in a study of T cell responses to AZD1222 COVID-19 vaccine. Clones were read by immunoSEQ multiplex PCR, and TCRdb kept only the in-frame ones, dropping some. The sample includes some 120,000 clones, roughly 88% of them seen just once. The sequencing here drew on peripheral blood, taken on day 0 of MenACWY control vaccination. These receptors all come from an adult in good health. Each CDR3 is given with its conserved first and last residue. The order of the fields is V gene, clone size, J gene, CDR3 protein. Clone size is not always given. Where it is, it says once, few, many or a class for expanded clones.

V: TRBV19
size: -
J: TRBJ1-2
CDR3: CASGRGLYGYTF

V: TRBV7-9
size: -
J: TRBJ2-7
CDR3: CASSFVQGAREQYF

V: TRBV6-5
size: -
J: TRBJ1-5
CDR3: CASSSQRNQPQHF

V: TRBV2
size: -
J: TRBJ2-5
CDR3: CASEAYQETQYF

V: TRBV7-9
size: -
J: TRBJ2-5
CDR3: CASTSLETQYF

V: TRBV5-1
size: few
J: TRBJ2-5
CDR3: CASLSGGVGETQYF

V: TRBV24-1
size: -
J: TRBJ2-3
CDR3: CATSDRDGSTDTQYF

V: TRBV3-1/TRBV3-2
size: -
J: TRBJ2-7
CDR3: CASSHAYEQYF

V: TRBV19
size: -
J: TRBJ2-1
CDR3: CASSILAGPSGEQFF

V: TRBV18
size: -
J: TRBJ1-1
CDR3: CASSRQGRAEAFF

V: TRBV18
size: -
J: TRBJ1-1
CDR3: CASSPQGNTEAFF

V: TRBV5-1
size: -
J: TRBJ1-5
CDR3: CASSLEGLNQPQHF

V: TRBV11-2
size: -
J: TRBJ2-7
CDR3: CASSSQTGEYYEQYF

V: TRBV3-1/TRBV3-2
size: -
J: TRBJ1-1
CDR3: CASSHQGRGNTEAFF

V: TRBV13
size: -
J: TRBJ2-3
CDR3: CASKKWNFARRDTQYF

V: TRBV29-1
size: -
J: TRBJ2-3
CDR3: CSVAGLETDTQYF

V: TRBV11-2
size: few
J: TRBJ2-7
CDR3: CASGYPKGGRRSYEQYF

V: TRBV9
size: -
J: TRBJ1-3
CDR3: CASSPHAGTGLLSGNTIYF

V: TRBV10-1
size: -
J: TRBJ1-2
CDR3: CASSESGVRGYTF

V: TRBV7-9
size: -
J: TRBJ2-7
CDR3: CASSPSREQYF

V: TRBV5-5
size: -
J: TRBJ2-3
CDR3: CASYKADTQYF

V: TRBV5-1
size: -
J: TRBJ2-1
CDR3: CASSLGLALGDEQFF

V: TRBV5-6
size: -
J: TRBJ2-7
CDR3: CASSLAFGTGTYEQYF

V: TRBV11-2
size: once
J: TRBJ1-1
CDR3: CASSLDQISGNTEAFF

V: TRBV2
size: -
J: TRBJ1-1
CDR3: CASSEIRDFTANTEAFF

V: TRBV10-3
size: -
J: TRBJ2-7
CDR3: CAISGGVEQYF

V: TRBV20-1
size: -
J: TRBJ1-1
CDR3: CSAARDREAFF

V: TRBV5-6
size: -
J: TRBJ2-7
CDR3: CASSPSGSSSYEQYF

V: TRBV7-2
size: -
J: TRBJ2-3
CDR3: CASSFMHTQYF

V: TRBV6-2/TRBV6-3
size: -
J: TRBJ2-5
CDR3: CASSYELARGGETQYF

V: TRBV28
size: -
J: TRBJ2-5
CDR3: CASSLLGGSFRETQYF

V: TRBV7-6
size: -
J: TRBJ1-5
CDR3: CASSPGTAINQPQHF

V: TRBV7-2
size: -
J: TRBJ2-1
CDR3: CASSLASYEQFF

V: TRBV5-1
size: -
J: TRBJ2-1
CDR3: CASSPEPPPEQFF

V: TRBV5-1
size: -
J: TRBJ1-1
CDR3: CASSLTGHWGEAFF

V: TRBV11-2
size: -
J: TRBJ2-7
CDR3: CASSGGTRGPSRYEQYF

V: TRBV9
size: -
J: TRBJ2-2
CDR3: CASSVDLGMVYTGELFF

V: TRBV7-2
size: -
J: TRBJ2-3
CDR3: CASSSIGGTDTQYF

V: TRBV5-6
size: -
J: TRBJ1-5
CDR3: CASSSGTGDSNQPQHF

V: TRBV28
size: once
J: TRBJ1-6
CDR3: CASRGQGYSPLHF

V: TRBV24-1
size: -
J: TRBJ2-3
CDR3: CATPYAGYTDTQYF

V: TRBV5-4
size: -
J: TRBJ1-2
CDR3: CASSLSRAGDYGYTF

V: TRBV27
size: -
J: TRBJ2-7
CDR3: CASSLGSGGRYEQYF

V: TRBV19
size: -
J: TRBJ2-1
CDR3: CASSISDGRYNEQFF

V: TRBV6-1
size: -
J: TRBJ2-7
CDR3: CASSESGYEQYF